The next 25 T cell receptor beta chains were all read from a single sample in a study of CD8 T cells in Susac syndrome. Random hexamers were used to reverse transcribe an amount of roughly 0.5 to 1 ug RNA. MiXCR, run by TCRdb on the immunoSEQ multiplex PCR reads, gives a single entry per CDR3 protein. Of about 170,000 distinct CDR3 sequences listed, roughly 95% were seen once; the top ten hold around 0.12%. The sequenced material came from CD4+ T cells from PBMCs. The receptors shown here come from a human donor with Susac syndrome.

As to this clonotype: At one end, the junction sequence differs from germline, possibly due to a read error. The chain carries TRBV20-1 and TRBJ1-1, with D possibly TRBD1 on 5 matching bases. The CDR3 sequence is 13 residues long. Germline-derived CDR1 and CDR2 are DFQATT and SNEGSKA (reference sequence). The CDR3: CSARGTGNTEAFF. The DNA of the CDR3 is TGCAGTGCGAGAGGGACGGGTAACACTGAAGCTTTCTTT.

The rearrangement uses TRBV19 and TRBJ2-3; D remains ambiguous. Germline CDR1 reads LNHDA; CDR2 reads SQIVND (reference sequence). The CDR3 contains 14 residues. CDR3 DNA: TGTTCATCACGACTGGGGATTAGCACAGATACGCAGTATTTT. This sequence encodes CSSRLGISTDTQYF.

The V and J genes are TRBV9 and TRBJ2-7; maybe TRBD2 (5 bases). The CDR3 consists of 14 residues. The germline gives CDR1 SGDLS, CDR2 YYNGEE. The V and J ends lost 0 bases and 2 bases respectively, with 9 bases between them. In DNA, the CDR3 is TGTGCCAGCAGCGTAGGGAGCGGACCCTACGAGCAGTACTTC. Translation gives CASSVGSGPYEQYF.

The chain carries TRBV18 and TRBJ2-5, with D possibly matching TRBD2 (5 bases). Trimming cost V 6 bases and J 6 bases, with 14 bases left between them. The CDR3 runs 13 residues. The germline V gene has CDR1 KGHSH and CDR2 LQKENI. CDR3 coding DNA: TGTGCCAGCTCTGATGGGGTAGCGAAGACCCAGTACTTC. As protein: CASSDGVAKTQYF.

The CDR3, as DNA: TGTGCCAGCAGTGCCCCAGGGACAGGGAACGAGCAGTACGTC. This gives the protein CASSAPGTGNEQYV. The chain carries TRBV6-2 or TRBV6-3 and TRBJ2-7; 9 nucleotides agree with TRBD1. The CDR3 sequence is 14 residues long. Germline V CDR1 and CDR2: MNHEY, SVGEGT. V lost 5 bases, J lost 5 bases, and 7 bases stayed unmatched.

This rearrangement joins TRBV15 to TRBJ1-1; D is possibly TRBD1 (6 bases). The ends were cut back, 4 bases at V and 8 bases at J, with 17 bases in the middle. Germline V lookup: CDR1 LNHNV, CDR2 YYDKDF (reference sequence). There are 14 residues in the CDR3. For the CDR3, the DNA is TGTGCCACCAGCAAGAGGACAGAGGCGGAAGAAGCTTTCTTT. Translated, it gives CATSKRTEAEEAFF.

The J gene is TRBJ2-7, the V gene TRBV28, with 9 bases identical to TRBD1. The ends lost 4 bases at V and 0 bases at J; junction bases unmatched: 4. Germline V gene data show CDR1 as MDHEN and CDR2 as SYDVKM. The length of the CDR3 is 15 residues. CDR3 loop: CASSWTGVSSYEQYF. CDR3 sequence (DNA): TGTGCCAGCAGTTGGACAGGGGTGAGCTCCTACGAGCAGTACTTC.

The chain recombines TRBV18 with TRBJ2-5; 12 bases agree with TRBD2. The CDR3 totals 15 residues. Trimming took 4 bases from V and 3 from J; bases not matched to a gene: 3. CDR1 and CDR2 from the germline V gene are KGHSH and LQKENI. CDR3 nucleotides: TGTGCCAGCTCACAACTAGCGGGAGGAGAAGAGACCCAGTACTTC. It translates to CASSQLAGGEETQYF.

The genes are TRBV6-5 and TRBJ1-4; D perhaps matches TRBD1 (6 bases). V was clipped by 0 bases and J by 5 bases, with 16 bases between them. The CDR3 runs to 17 residues. Germline CDR1 and CDR2: MNHEY and SVGAGI. CDR3 coding DNA: TGTGCCAGCAGTTACTCGACAGGCTCCCGACGGAATGAAAAACTGTTTTTT. Its protein product is CASSYSTGSRRNEKLFF.

This clonotype was counted a single time. The rearrangement joins TRBV2 to TRBJ2-4; 10 bases align to TRBD2. The CDR3 has 16 amino acids. CDR1 and CDR2 (germline): SNHLY, FYNNEI. J was trimmed by 7 bases and V by 2 bases; bases with no gene match: 8. The CDR3 DNA follows: TGTGCCAGCAGTGAATCTAGCGGGGGACGGAGGAACATTCAGTACTTC. Residues: CASSESSGGRRNIQYF.

V is TRBV6-2 or TRBV6-3 and J is TRBJ2-6; TRBD2 is a possible D gene (6 bases). V was trimmed by 8 bases and J by 0 bases, leaving 8 bases between them. This CDR3 has 14 residues. In germline, CDR1 is MNHEY, CDR2 SVGEGT. The CDR3 DNA sequence: TGTGCCAGCGGGGGGATCTCTGGGGCCAACGTCCTGACTTTC. Translated: CASGGISGANVLTF.

The table lists this clonotype with a count of one. The rearrangement links TRBV20-1 to TRBJ1-1, with D possibly being TRBD1 (5 bases). CDR3 length: 13 residues. Germline V CDR1 and CDR2: DFQATT, SNEGSKA (reference sequence). The V gene lost 8 bases and the J gene lost 5 bases, with 18 bases spanning the gap. For the CDR3, the DNA is TGCAGTCCCTGGAGGGGTATAGCGACTGAAGCTTTCTTT. Its protein product is CSPWRGIATEAFF.

The rearrangement uses TRBV19 and TRBJ1-5, with D unresolved. V dropped 5 bases and J dropped 6 bases, with 11 bases sitting between them. There are 13 residues in the CDR3. The germline CDR1 and CDR2 sequences are LNHDA and SQIVND (reference sequence). DNA of the CDR3: TGTGCCAGTAGTCCAGGAATAAGTCAGCCCCAGCATTTT. It yields the protein CASSPGISQPQHF.

This clonotype was detected once. This chain joins TRBV9 and TRBJ2-3, with 9 bases that match TRBD2. The germline V gene encodes CDR1 SGDLS and CDR2 YYNGEE. J was trimmed by 0 bases and V by 4 bases; bases with no gene match: 9. CDR3 size: 17 residues. CDR3 loop: CASSPLGLAGSTDTQYF. CDR3 DNA: TGTGCCAGCAGCCCTCTAGGGCTAGCGGGGAGCACAGATACGCAGTATTTT.

The chain has TRBV20-1 and TRBJ1-2; 8 bases align to TRBD1. The CDR3 sequence is 14 residues long. The germline V gene encodes CDR1 DFQATT and CDR2 SNEGSKA (reference sequence). The trim removed 3 bases at V and 5 bases at J, leaving 8 bases unmatched. The CDR3 DNA reads TGCAGTGCTAGCCCGACAGGGGATGGGTATGGCTACACCTTC. Amino acids: CSASPTGDGYGYTF.

V is TRBV6-1 and J is TRBJ1-2; D call uncertain. The V gene lost 1 base and the J gene lost 7 bases, with 10 bases spanning the gap. The CDR3 length is 13 residues. CDR1 and CDR2 from the germline V gene are MNHNS and SASEGT. DNA of the CDR3: TGTGCCAGCAGTGAAGATGGGGAGAGTGGCTACACCTTC. Translating gives CASSEDGESGYTF.

The chain combines TRBV29-1 with TRBJ2-5, with D possibly TRBD2 on 6 matching bases. The germline gives CDR1 SQVTM, CDR2 ANQGSEA. V was shortened by 6 bases and J by 4 bases, with 9 bases between the two germline ends. This CDR3 is 11 amino acids long. CDR3 residues: CSVRDLETQYF. The CDR3 nucleotides read TGCAGCGTCCGGGACTTAGAGACCCAGTACTTC.

The rearrangement joins TRBV6-5 to TRBJ1-1; possible D gene TRBD1, 6 bases. Trimming shortened V by 0 bases and J by 10 bases, and 15 bases separated the two germline ends. Germline CDR1 MNHEY, CDR2 SVGAGI. The CDR3 contains 14 residues. The CDR3 sequence is CASSYSTGTGRAFF. CDR3 in DNA: TGTGCCAGCAGTTACTCGACGGGTACAGGGAGAGCTTTCTTT.

The V call is TRBV9, the J call TRBJ2-7; TRBD2 agrees at 13 bases. Germline assignment: CDR1 SGDLS and CDR2 YYNGEE. The J segment lost 6 bases and the V segment lost 0 bases, leaving 0 bases of the junction unmatched. This CDR3 spans 14 amino acids. CDR3 bases: TGTGCCAGCAGCGTAGGGACTAGCGGGAGCGAGCAGTACTTC. Its translation is CASSVGTSGSEQYF.

CDR3 sequence: CSVAAIAGGREQYF. In DNA, the CDR3 is TGCAGTGTAGCAGCGATAGCGGGAGGGCGGGAGCAGTACTTC. The gene calls are TRBV20-1 and TRBJ2-7; 11 bases agree with TRBD2. Germline assignment: CDR1 DFQATT and CDR2 SNEGSKA (reference sequence). V lost 7 bases, J lost 7 bases, and 12 bases stayed unmatched. This CDR3 spans 14 amino acids.

This clonotype was picked up one time. This chain links TRBV12-3 or TRBV12-4 with TRBJ2-5; D may be TRBD2 (6 bases). The CDR3 totals 14 residues. V was shortened by 6 bases and J by 1 base, with 12 bases between the two germline ends. CDR3 in DNA: TGTGCCAGCAGCTTGACTAGTGTCCAAGAGACCCAGTACTTC. This sequence encodes CASSLTSVQETQYF.

The genes are TRBV7-9 and TRBJ2-1; TRBD1 matches at 8 bases. The CDR3 sequence is 17 residues long. CDR1 SEHNR and CDR2 FQNEAQ come from the germline V gene (reference sequence). The V and J ends lost 5 bases and 5 bases, in that order; junction bases with no gene match: 14. CDR3 nucleotides: TGTGCCAGCAGCCGCAGCATAGGACAGGGCGCACACAATGAGCAGTTCTTC. Translated, it gives CASSRSIGQGAHNEQFF.

The rearrangement uses TRBV29-1 and TRBJ2-5; D is perhaps TRBD1 or TRBD2 (5 bases each). Germline V gene sequence: CDR1 SQVTM, CDR2 ANQGSEA. Trimming left V 7 bases short and J 0 bases short, with 18 bases between. The CDR3 has 15 residues. The CDR3 is CSARRGVRNQETQYF. The CDR3 region has the DNA TGCAGCGCGAGGCGAGGGGTGCGTAACCAAGAGACCCAGTACTTC.

This clonotype was counted a single time. The V call is TRBV12-3 or TRBV12-4, the J call TRBJ2-1; D is unclear. The CDR3 has 14 amino acids. V was trimmed by 7 bases and J by 1 base, leaving 11 bases between them. The CDR3 sequence is CASTLIESYNEQFF. The DNA of the CDR3 is TGTGCCAGCACCCTGATAGAATCCTACAATGAGCAGTTCTTC.

The chain has TRBV7-9 and TRBJ2-1; D uncertain. The CDR3 length is 14 residues. Looked up from germline, CDR1 is SEHNR and CDR2 is FQNEAQ (reference sequence). The germline V and J ends were trimmed by 3 bases and 9 bases, with 15 bases remaining between them. CDR3: CASSFRTDVGEQFF. The DNA for the CDR3 is TGTGCCAGCAGCTTCCGGACCGACGTAGGTGAGCAGTTCTTC.